A selection of T cell receptor beta chains follows, all from one sample in a study of blood T cell repertoires in COVID-19. Sequencing was performed with immunoSEQ multiplex PCR; in TCRdb, only in-frame clones are kept and a portion is missing. This table holds over 150,000 clones, 80% to 90% found once. Material for sequencing was peripheral blood. These receptors all stem from a woman aged 70-85 years with COVID-19, enrolled during active disease. CDR3s include the opening cysteine and the closing phenylalanine or tryptophan. Fields, in order: CDR3 protein, CDR3 DNA, V gene, clone size, D gene, J gene. A D gene is named only where the DNA matches it firmly. Expanded clones are given a class, and other clones once, few, many or no size at all.

cdr3_aa: CASHFGGGGGNQPQHF; cdr3_nt: TGTGCCAGCCACTTCGGGGGAGGGGGAGGCAATCAGCCCCAGCATTTT; v_call: TRBV19; clone_size: NA; d_call: NA; j_call: TRBJ1-5
cdr3_aa: CSVENPGTGRLNYGYTF; cdr3_nt: TGCAGCGTTGAAAATCCCGGGACAGGGCGGCTTAACTATGGCTACACCTTC; v_call: TRBV29-1; clone_size: NA; d_call: TRBD1; j_call: TRBJ1-2
cdr3_aa: CASRPPGQFNYGYTF; cdr3_nt: TGTGCCAGCAGACCCCCGGGACAGTTCAACTATGGCTACACCTTC; v_call: TRBV28; clone_size: NA; d_call: TRBD1; j_call: TRBJ1-2
cdr3_aa: CASTTTGIGNTIYF; cdr3_nt: TGTGCCAGCACCACGACAGGGATAGGAAACACCATATATTTT; v_call: TRBV7-9; clone_size: NA; d_call: TRBD1; j_call: TRBJ1-3
cdr3_aa: CASSARTGASTDTQYF; cdr3_nt: TGTGCCAGTAGTGCCCGGACAGGGGCTAGCACAGATACGCAGTATTTT; v_call: TRBV19; clone_size: NA; d_call: TRBD1; j_call: TRBJ2-3
cdr3_aa: CASSLPQGPGNTIYF; cdr3_nt: TGTGCCAGCAGCCTCCCTCAGGGCCCCGGAAACACCATATATTTT; v_call: TRBV13; clone_size: once; d_call: NA; j_call: TRBJ1-3
cdr3_aa: CASTGSRPYEQYF; cdr3_nt: TGTGCCAGCACGGGATCCCGCCCCTACGAGCAGTACTTC; v_call: TRBV2; clone_size: NA; d_call: NA; j_call: TRBJ2-7
cdr3_aa: CASSPSGTYEQYF; cdr3_nt: TGTGCCAGCTCACCATCGGGTACCTACGAGCAGTACTTC; v_call: TRBV18; clone_size: NA; d_call: NA; j_call: TRBJ2-7
cdr3_aa: CASSSSQGAQDEKLFF; cdr3_nt: TGTGCCAGCAGTTCTTCCCAGGGGGCGCAGGATGAAAAACTGTTTTTT; v_call: TRBV6-6; clone_size: NA; d_call: TRBD1; j_call: TRBJ1-4
cdr3_aa: CASSSSGVTGNTIYF; cdr3_nt: TGTGCCAGCAGCTCCTCAGGTGTAACCGGAAACACCATATATTTT; v_call: TRBV11-1; clone_size: NA; d_call: NA; j_call: TRBJ1-3
cdr3_aa: CASSTTGSSYNSPLHF; cdr3_nt: TGTGCCAGCAGTACAACAGGGAGCTCCTATAATTCACCCCTCCACTTT; v_call: TRBV2; clone_size: NA; d_call: NA; j_call: TRBJ1-6
cdr3_aa: CASSPQGWGNTIYF; cdr3_nt: TGTGCCAGCAGCCCACAGGGGTGGGGAAACACCATATATTTT; v_call: TRBV7-9; clone_size: few; d_call: TRBD1; j_call: TRBJ1-3
cdr3_aa: CAWTRTGRSYEQYF; cdr3_nt: TGTGCCTGGACCCGGACAGGGAGGTCCTACGAGCAGTACTTC; v_call: TRBV30; clone_size: once; d_call: TRBD1; j_call: TRBJ2-7
cdr3_aa: CASSLGTGGNQPQHF; cdr3_nt: TGTGCCAGCAGTCTTGGGACAGGGGGCAATCAGCCCCAGCATTTT; v_call: TRBV3-1/TRBV3-2; clone_size: NA; d_call: TRBD1; j_call: TRBJ1-5
cdr3_aa: CASRFQGLSSYNEQFF; cdr3_nt: TGTGCCAGCCGCTTCCAGGGGCTATCATCCTACAATGAGCAGTTCTTC; v_call: TRBV19; clone_size: NA; d_call: NA; j_call: TRBJ2-1
cdr3_aa: CASSPLGGGRSTGELFF; cdr3_nt: TGCGCCAGCAGCCCCCTCGGAGGGGGCCGGTCCACCGGGGAGCTGTTTTTT; v_call: TRBV5-1; clone_size: NA; d_call: NA; j_call: TRBJ2-2
cdr3_aa: CASSQPVGGRGGGYTF; cdr3_nt: TGTGCCAGCAGCCAACCCGTCGGGGGTAGGGGTGGAGGCTACACCTTC; v_call: TRBV3-1/TRBV3-2; clone_size: NA; d_call: NA; j_call: TRBJ1-2
cdr3_aa: CATESRGQGVEKLFF; cdr3_nt: TGTGCCACCGAGTCCCGGGGACAGGGCGTTGAAAAACTGTTTTTT; v_call: TRBV28; clone_size: few; d_call: TRBD1; j_call: TRBJ1-4
cdr3_aa: CASSPTGGYGETQYF; cdr3_nt: TGTGCCAGCAGTCCGACAGGTGGATACGGGGAGACCCAGTACTTC; v_call: TRBV5-8; clone_size: NA; d_call: NA; j_call: TRBJ2-5
cdr3_aa: CASSLQLPSAEAFF; cdr3_nt: TGCGCCAGCAGCCTGCAGTTGCCCAGTGCTGAAGCTTTCTTT; v_call: TRBV5-1; clone_size: NA; d_call: NA; j_call: TRBJ1-1
cdr3_aa: CASTINRVFYGYTF; cdr3_nt: TGTGCCAGCACGATAAACAGGGTATTCTATGGCTACACCTTC; v_call: TRBV28; clone_size: NA; d_call: NA; j_call: TRBJ1-2
cdr3_aa: CASSWRRDRTDTQYF; cdr3_nt: TGTGCCAGCAGCTGGCGGAGGGACAGAACAGATACGCAGTATTTT; v_call: TRBV7-9; clone_size: once; d_call: NA; j_call: TRBJ2-3
cdr3_aa: CASTLEQGYGYTF; cdr3_nt: TGTGCCAGTACCCTCGAACAGGGTTACGGCTACACCTTC; v_call: TRBV19; clone_size: NA; d_call: NA; j_call: TRBJ1-2
cdr3_aa: CASSLKQLNYGYTF; cdr3_nt: TGTGCCAGCAGCTTGAAACAATTGAACTATGGCTACACCTTC; v_call: TRBV5-4; clone_size: NA; d_call: NA; j_call: TRBJ1-2
cdr3_aa: CASCEGQGEEPQHF; cdr3_nt: TGTGCCAGCTGCGAGGGACAGGGGGAAGAGCCCCAGCATTTT; v_call: TRBV4-2; clone_size: NA; d_call: TRBD1; j_call: TRBJ1-5
cdr3_aa: CASSEASADYGYTF; cdr3_nt: TGTGCCAGCAGTGAAGCAAGCGCAGACTATGGCTACACCTTC; v_call: TRBV6-1; clone_size: NA; d_call: NA; j_call: TRBJ1-2
cdr3_aa: CASSPGTDQAKNIQYF; cdr3_nt: TGTGCCAGCAGCCCAGGGACAGATCAAGCCAAAAACATTCAGTACTTC; v_call: TRBV7-9; clone_size: NA; d_call: TRBD1; j_call: TRBJ2-4
cdr3_aa: CASSRTGGRDQPQHF; cdr3_nt: TGTGCCAGCAGTCGGACAGGGGGCAGGGATCAGCCCCAGCATTTT; v_call: TRBV6-5; clone_size: NA; d_call: TRBD1; j_call: TRBJ1-5
cdr3_aa: CASSLRGETQYF; cdr3_nt: TGTGCCAGCAGCTTAAGGGGGGAGACCCAGTACTTC; v_call: TRBV11-3; clone_size: NA; d_call: NA; j_call: TRBJ2-5
cdr3_aa: CATSRGFEGTQYF; cdr3_nt: TGTGCCACCAGCAGAGGTTTTGAGGGGACCCAGTACTTC; v_call: TRBV15; clone_size: NA; d_call: NA; j_call: TRBJ2-5
cdr3_aa: CSVEGGRGTDTQYF; cdr3_nt: TGCAGCGTTGAAGGAGGCCGGGGCACAGATACGCAGTATTTT; v_call: TRBV29-1; clone_size: NA; d_call: NA; j_call: TRBJ2-3
cdr3_aa: CASSYGWGTETQYF; cdr3_nt: TGTGCCAGCAGTTACGGATGGGGCACAGAGACCCAGTACTTC; v_call: TRBV6-5; clone_size: NA; d_call: NA; j_call: TRBJ2-5
cdr3_aa: CASSDWTEAFF; cdr3_nt: TGTGCCAGCAGTGACTGGACAGAAGCTTTCTTT; v_call: TRBV2; clone_size: NA; d_call: NA; j_call: TRBJ1-1
cdr3_aa: CASTSFSQFGNEQFF; cdr3_nt: TGTGCCAGCACCTCGTTCAGCCAATTCGGGAATGAGCAGTTCTTC; v_call: TRBV6-5; clone_size: NA; d_call: NA; j_call: TRBJ2-1
cdr3_aa: CASRGGQGANEQFF; cdr3_nt: TGTGCCAGCAGGGGCGGGCAGGGGGCGAATGAGCAGTTCTTC; v_call: TRBV28; clone_size: once; d_call: TRBD1; j_call: TRBJ2-1
cdr3_aa: CASSFQSTGELFF; cdr3_nt: TGTGCCAGCAGCTTCCAATCCACCGGGGAGCTGTTTTTT; v_call: TRBV7-9; clone_size: NA; d_call: NA; j_call: TRBJ2-2
cdr3_aa: CASSIAGTGTEAFF; cdr3_nt: TGTGCCAGCAGTATAGCCGGGACAGGGACTGAAGCTTTCTTT; v_call: TRBV6-5; clone_size: NA; d_call: TRBD1; j_call: TRBJ1-1
cdr3_aa: CASSPSEGAVNYGYTF; cdr3_nt: TGTGCCAGCTCACCCAGCGAGGGGGCGGTAAACTATGGCTACACCTTC; v_call: TRBV18; clone_size: once; d_call: TRBD1; j_call: TRBJ1-2
cdr3_aa: CASSTTNEKLFF; cdr3_nt: TGTGCCAGTTCCACAACTAATGAAAAACTGTTTTTT; v_call: TRBV19; clone_size: few; d_call: NA; j_call: TRBJ1-4
cdr3_aa: CASYSGGGRANYGYTF; cdr3_nt: TGTGCCAGCTACTCGGGAGGGGGCAGAGCTAACTATGGCTACACCTTC; v_call: TRBV28; clone_size: NA; d_call: TRBD1; j_call: TRBJ1-2
cdr3_aa: CASRGWGDYEAFF; cdr3_nt: TGTGCCAGCCGTGGGTGGGGGGACTACGAAGCTTTCTTT; v_call: TRBV19; clone_size: few; d_call: NA; j_call: TRBJ1-1
cdr3_aa: CASSLGGGAHSYEQYF; cdr3_nt: TGCGCCAGCAGCTTGGGCGGGGGGGCGCACTCCTACGAGCAGTACTTC; v_call: TRBV5-1; clone_size: NA; d_call: TRBD2; j_call: TRBJ2-7